Below are 17 T cell receptor beta chains sequenced from a single sample in a study of T cells after yellow fever vaccination. TCRdb re-called the 5' RACE reads with MiXCR, one entry per CDR3 protein. The table records fewer than 400,000 distinct CDR3 sequences, around 6.4% of them present only once. The source was PBMCs, collected 5 days after the yellow fever booster vaccination. The receptors stem from a man aged 25-40 years who received the YFV17D yellow fever vaccine.

This clonotype was counted at least ten times. The V and J genes are TRBV14 and TRBJ2-7; 12 bases match TRBD2. Per the germline V gene, CDR1 is SGHDN and CDR2 is FVKESK. V was pared by 4 bases and J by 3 bases, with 1 base of the junction left unmatched. The CDR3 loop spans 14 amino acids. The chain's CDR3 is CASSPLAGGYEQYF. The CDR3 DNA reads as TGTGCCAGCAGCCCACTAGCGGGAGGCTACGAGCAGTACTTC.

A few counts support this clonotype. The V gene is TRBV20-1, the J gene TRBJ2-1; 9 nucleotides align to TRBD2. J was trimmed by 0 bases and V by 4 bases; bases with no gene match: 7. The CDR3 extends over 16 amino acids. The germline V gene has CDR1 DFQATT and CDR2 SNEGSKA (reference sequence). CDR3 loop: CSAITSGPSSYNEQFF. CDR3 DNA: TGCAGTGCTATAACTAGCGGGCCAAGCTCCTACAATGAGCAGTTCTTC.

V gene TRBV5-1 combines with J gene TRBJ2-7; D possibly corresponds to TRBD1 (5 bases). The V end lost 5 bases, the J end lost 2 bases, and 17 bases lay between the germline ends. The CDR3 has 15 amino acids. From germline, CDR1 is SGHRS and CDR2 YFSETQ. DNA of the CDR3: TGCGCCAGCAGTTCTACAGGTACTACGACCTACGAGCAGTACTTC. This encodes CASSSTGTTTYEQYF.

This clonotype occurred a few times. The rearrangement uses TRBV9 and TRBJ2-1; D is perhaps TRBD1 or TRBD2 (6 bases each). V lost 3 bases and J 6 bases, leaving 19 bases between the germline ends. Germline lookup yields CDR1 SGDLS and CDR2 YYNGEE. The CDR3 runs to 16 residues. Here the CDR3 DNA reads TGTGCCAGCAGCGCGTTCAAGGGTGGAGGGGGCAATGAGCAGTTCTTC. Amino acids: CASSAFKGGGGNEQFF.

This rearrangement joins TRBV5-1 to TRBJ2-7, with 10 bases fitting TRBD1. J gave up 11 bases and V 0 bases, and 8 bases lay outside the gene matches. Per germline, CDR1 SGHRS and CDR2 YFSETQ. The CDR3 contains 14 residues. CDR3 amino acids: CASSLEGDRGGEYF. DNA for the CDR3: TGCGCCAGCAGCTTGGAGGGGGACAGGGGTGGTGAGTACTTC.

In its sample, this clonotype was seen a few times. The gene calls are TRBV5-1 and TRBJ2-3, with 7 bases matching TRBD2. Germline V CDR1 and CDR2: SGHRS, YFSETQ. The CDR3 has 15 amino acids. V dropped 3 bases and J dropped 4; count of bases not matched to a gene: 8. The CDR3 protein is CASSSGGLGADTQYF. In DNA form, the CDR3 reads TGCGCCAGCAGCTCGGGGGGATTGGGTGCAGATACGCAGTATTTT.

This clonotype was detected only a few times. The V and J genes are TRBV5-4 and TRBJ2-5, with a tentative D call TRBD1 (6 bases). The CDR3 consists of 14 residues. Trimming cost V 1 base and J 1 base, with 8 bases left between them. Per the germline V gene, CDR1 is SGHNT and CDR2 is YYREEE (reference sequence). CDR3 DNA: TGTGCCAGCAGCTTGACCAGGGGCCAAGAGACCCAGTACTTC. Translated: CASSLTRGQETQYF.

This chain connects TRBV5-1 to TRBJ2-5; 7 bases are a match to TRBD2. The CDR3 is 15 amino acids. Germline V lookup: CDR1 SGHRS, CDR2 YFSETQ. Trimming took 4 bases from V and 1 from J; bases not matched to a gene: 7. The CDR3 region has the DNA TGCGCCAGCAGCCCCTTCTTAGCGGGCCAAGAGACCCAGTACTTC. Translation gives CASSPFLAGQETQYF.

At least ten counts were recorded for this clonotype. The chain employs TRBV5-1 and TRBJ2-5; no reliable D call. Trimming removed 4 bases from V and 4 bases from J, with 17 bases in between. Germline lookup yields CDR1 SGHRS and CDR2 YFSETQ. The CDR3 extends over 15 amino acids. CDR3 in amino acids: CASSPTPSNSETQYF. DNA of the CDR3: TGCGCCAGCAGCCCGACGCCATCGAACTCAGAGACCCAGTACTTC. Full variable domain (remainder filled in from reference TRBV5-1 and TRBJ2-5): KAGVTQTPRYLIKTRGQQVTLSCSPISGHRSVSWYQQTPGQGLQFLFEYFSETQRNKGNFPGRFSGRQFSNSRSEMNVSTLELGDSALYLCASSPTPSNSETQYFGPGTRLLVL.

At least ten counts were recorded for this clonotype. V and J are TRBV12-3 or TRBV12-4 and TRBJ2-1; 14 positions match TRBD2. CDR3 length equals 17 residues. Trimming removed 6 bases from V and 6 bases from J; junction bases left unmatched: 10. CDR3 DNA: TGTGCCAGCAGCCGCGGCTCGGGACTAGCGGGAGCCAATGAGCAGTTCTTC. It yields the protein CASSRGSGLAGANEQFF.

This clonotype occurred many times. The CDR3 loop is CASSLGQITDTQYF. The CDR3 DNA is TGCGCCAGCAGCTTGGGGCAGATCACAGATACGCAGTATTTT. This chain links TRBV5-1 with TRBJ2-3; unclear D gene. The germline CDR1 and CDR2 sequences are SGHRS and YFSETQ. Trimming stripped 0 bases from V and 2 bases from J, with 7 bases between. This CDR3 is 14 amino acids long.

This clonotype was seen a few times. V and J are TRBV20-1 and TRBJ1-1, with 8 bases aligning to TRBD1. V dropped 6 bases and J dropped 5; count of bases not matched to a gene: 5. Germline V CDR1 and CDR2: DFQATT, SNEGSKA (reference sequence). This CDR3 region has 12 residues. The CDR3 loop reads CSAEDRGTEAFF. The CDR3 DNA reads TGCAGTGCAGAAGACAGGGGTACTGAAGCTTTCTTT.

The table lists this clonotype with a few counts. V usage is TRBV5-8 and J usage is TRBJ1-3; TRBD1 matches 10 bases. The CDR3 has 15 residues. Germline loops: CDR1 SGHTS, CDR2 YDEGEE. With V trimmed by 2 bases and J by 4 bases, 3 bases remained unmatched. Written as DNA, the CDR3 is TGTGCCAGCAGCTTCCGGACAGGGGGAGGAAACACCATATATTTT. Residues: CASSFRTGGGNTIYF.

There are a few counts of this clonotype. This chain connects TRBV20-1 to TRBJ2-7; D unclear. The V and J ends lost 1 base and 2 bases respectively, with 9 bases between them. The CDR3 extends over 13 amino acids. Germline V gives CDR1 DFQATT, CDR2 SNEGSKA (reference sequence). In DNA, the CDR3 is TGCAGTGCTAGAGTTGTGGAAACCTACGAGCAGTACTTC. This gives the protein CSARVVETYEQYF.

This clonotype was counted a few times. The CDR3 DNA follows: TGTGCCAGCAGCGGGGGGACTAGCGGGAGCACAGATACGCAGTATTTT. This sequence encodes CASSGGTSGSTDTQYF. V usage is TRBV5-6 and J usage is TRBJ2-3; 12 bases map to TRBD2. The ends lost 4 bases at V and 0 bases at J; junction bases unmatched: 3. CDR1 and CDR2 (germline): SGHDT, YYEEEE. The CDR3 totals 16 residues.

This clonotype was counted only a few times. The J gene is TRBJ2-5, the V gene TRBV3-1; D gene unclear. This CDR3 contains 12 residues. The germline V gene has CDR1 LGHDT and CDR2 YNNKEL (reference sequence). V gave up 3 bases and J gave up 5 bases, with 7 bases separating them. CDR3 sequence (DNA): TGTGCCAGCAGCCATAGTGTCGAGACCCAGTACTTC. Translation: CASSHSVETQYF.

This clonotype was detected ten times or more. The chain uses TRBV5-1 and TRBJ1-3; no firm D call. The CDR3 has 18 residues. The germline CDR1 and CDR2 sequences are SGHRS and YFSETQ. Trimming removed 0 bases at V and 0 bases at J, with 16 bases between. The CDR3: CASSLVVSRVGSGNTIYF. In DNA form, the CDR3 reads TGCGCCAGCAGCTTGGTTGTTTCTCGGGTTGGCTCTGGAAACACCATATATTTT.